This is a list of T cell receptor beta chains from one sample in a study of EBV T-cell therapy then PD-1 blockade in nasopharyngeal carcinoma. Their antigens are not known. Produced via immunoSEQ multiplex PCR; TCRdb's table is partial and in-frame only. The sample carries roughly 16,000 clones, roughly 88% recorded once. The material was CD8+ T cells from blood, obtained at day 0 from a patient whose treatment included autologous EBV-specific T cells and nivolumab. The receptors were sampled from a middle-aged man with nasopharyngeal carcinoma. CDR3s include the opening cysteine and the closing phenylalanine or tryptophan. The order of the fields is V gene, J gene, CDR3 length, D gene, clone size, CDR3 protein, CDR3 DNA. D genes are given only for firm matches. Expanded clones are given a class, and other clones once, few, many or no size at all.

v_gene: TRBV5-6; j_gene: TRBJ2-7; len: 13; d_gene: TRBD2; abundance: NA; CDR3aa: CASSGAGVWEQYF; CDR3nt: TGTGCCAGCAGTGGGGCGGGGGTGTGGGAGCAGTACTTC
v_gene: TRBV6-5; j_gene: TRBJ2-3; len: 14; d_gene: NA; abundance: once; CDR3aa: CASSYLESTDTQYF; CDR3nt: TGTGCCAGCAGTTACCTGGAGTCCACAGATACGCAGTATTTT
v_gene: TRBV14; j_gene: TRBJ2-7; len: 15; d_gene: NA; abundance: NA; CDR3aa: CASSPGERAFYEQYF; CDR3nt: TGTGCCAGCAGCCCCGGGGAGCGGGCCTTCTACGAGCAGTACTTC
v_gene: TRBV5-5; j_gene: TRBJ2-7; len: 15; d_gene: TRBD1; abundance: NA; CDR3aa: CASSLEGTGKVEQYF; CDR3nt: TGTGCCAGCAGCTTGGAGGGGACAGGGAAAGTCGAGCAGTACTTC
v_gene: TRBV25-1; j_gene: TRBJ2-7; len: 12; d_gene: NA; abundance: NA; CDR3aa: CASSRGNYEQYF; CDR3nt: TGTGCCAGCAGTCGAGGGAACTACGAGCAGTACTTC
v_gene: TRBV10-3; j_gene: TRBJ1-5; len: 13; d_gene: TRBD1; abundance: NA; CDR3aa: CAIRQGANQPQHF; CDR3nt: TGTGCCATCCGACAGGGGGCAAATCAGCCCCAGCATTTT
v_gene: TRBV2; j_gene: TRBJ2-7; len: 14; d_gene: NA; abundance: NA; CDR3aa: CATRGASGIYEQYF; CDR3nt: TGTGCTACCAGGGGGGCTAGCGGTATCTACGAGCAGTACTTC
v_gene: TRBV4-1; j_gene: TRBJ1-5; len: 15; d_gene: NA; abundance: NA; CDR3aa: CASSQGWTSNQPQHF; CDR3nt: TGCGCCAGCAGCCAAGGGTGGACGAGCAATCAGCCCCAGCATTTT
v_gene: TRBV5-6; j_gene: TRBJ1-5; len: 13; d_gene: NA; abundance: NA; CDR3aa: CASSLDSNQPQHF; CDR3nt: TGTGCCAGCAGCTTGGATAGCAATCAGCCCCAGCATTTT
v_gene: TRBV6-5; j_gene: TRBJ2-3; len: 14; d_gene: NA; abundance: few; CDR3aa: CASSYDSFGDTQYF; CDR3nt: TGTGCCAGCAGTTACGACTCCTTCGGAGATACGCAGTATTTT
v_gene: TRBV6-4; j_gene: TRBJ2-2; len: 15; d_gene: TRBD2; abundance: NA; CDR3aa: CASSDGGGETGELFF; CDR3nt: TGTGCCAGCAGTGACGGCGGGGGAGAGACCGGGGAGCTGTTTTTT
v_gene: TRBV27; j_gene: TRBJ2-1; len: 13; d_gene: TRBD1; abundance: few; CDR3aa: CASSWDRQGEQFF; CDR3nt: TGTGCCAGCAGTTGGGACAGGCAGGGTGAGCAGTTCTTC
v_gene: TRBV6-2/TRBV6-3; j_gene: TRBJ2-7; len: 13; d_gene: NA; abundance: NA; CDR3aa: CASSYFHPYEQYF; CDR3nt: TGTGCCAGCAGTTACTTTCACCCCTACGAGCAGTACTTC
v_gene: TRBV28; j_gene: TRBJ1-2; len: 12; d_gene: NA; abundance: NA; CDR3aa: CASSLAEVLPTF; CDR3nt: TGTGCCAGCAGTTTAGCCGAGGTCCTCCCCACCTTC
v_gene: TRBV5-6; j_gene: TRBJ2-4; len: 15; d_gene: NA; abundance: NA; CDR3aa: CASSPAESTKNIQYF; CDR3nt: TGTGCCAGCAGCCCCGCGGAGAGTACCAAAAACATTCAGTACTTC
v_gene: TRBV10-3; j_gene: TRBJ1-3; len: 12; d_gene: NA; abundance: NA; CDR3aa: CAISRDANTIYF; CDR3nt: TGTGCCATCAGTAGGGATGCAAACACCATATATTTT
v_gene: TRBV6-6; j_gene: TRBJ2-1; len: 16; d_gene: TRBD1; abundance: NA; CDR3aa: CASSQTGPGVRNEQFF; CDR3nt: TGTGCCAGCAGCCAGACAGGGCCCGGCGTTCGAAATGAGCAGTTCTTC
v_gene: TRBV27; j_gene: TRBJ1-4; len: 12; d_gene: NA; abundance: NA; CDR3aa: CASSPLGEKLFF; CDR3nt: TGTGCCAGCAGTCCCCTAGGGGAAAAACTGTTTTTT
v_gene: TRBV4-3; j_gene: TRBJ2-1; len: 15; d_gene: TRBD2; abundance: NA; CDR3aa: CASSRRLASYNEQFF; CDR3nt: TGCGCCAGCAGCCGCCGACTAGCGTCCTACAATGAGCAGTTCTTC
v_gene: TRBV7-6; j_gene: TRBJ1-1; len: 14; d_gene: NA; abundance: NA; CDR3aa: CASSLLDKDTEAFF; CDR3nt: TGTGCCAGCAGCTTACTGGACAAGGACACTGAAGCTTTCTTT
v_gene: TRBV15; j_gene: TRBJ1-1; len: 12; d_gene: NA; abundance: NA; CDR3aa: CATSRGNTEAFF; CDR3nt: TGTGCCACCAGCAGAGGTAACACTGAAGCTTTCTTT
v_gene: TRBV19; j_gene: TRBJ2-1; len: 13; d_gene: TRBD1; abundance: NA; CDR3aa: CASTGGTHNEQFF; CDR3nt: TGTGCCAGTACAGGGGGCACCCACAATGAGCAGTTCTTC
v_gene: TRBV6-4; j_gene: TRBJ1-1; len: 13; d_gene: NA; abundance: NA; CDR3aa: CASSESEEHEAFF; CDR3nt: TGTGCCAGCAGTGAGTCGGAGGAACATGAAGCTTTCTTT
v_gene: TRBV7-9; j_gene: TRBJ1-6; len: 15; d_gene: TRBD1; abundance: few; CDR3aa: CASSPSQGARSPLHF; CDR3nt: TGTGCCAGCAGCCCGAGCCAGGGGGCCCGATCACCCCTCCACTTT
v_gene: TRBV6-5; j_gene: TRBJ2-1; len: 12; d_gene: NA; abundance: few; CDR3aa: CASSREYNEQFF; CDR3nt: TGTGCCAGCAGCAGGGAGTACAATGAGCAGTTCTTC
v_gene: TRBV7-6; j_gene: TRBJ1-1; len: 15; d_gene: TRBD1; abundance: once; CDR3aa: CASFRDRGLNTEAFF; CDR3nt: TGTGCCAGCTTCCGGGACAGGGGGCTGAACACTGAAGCTTTCTTT
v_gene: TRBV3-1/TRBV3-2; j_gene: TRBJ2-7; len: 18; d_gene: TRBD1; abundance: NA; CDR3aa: CASTPSDRGFVSLYEQYF; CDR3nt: TGTGCCAGCACCCCCAGCGACAGGGGCTTCGTATCTCTCTACGAGCAGTACTTC
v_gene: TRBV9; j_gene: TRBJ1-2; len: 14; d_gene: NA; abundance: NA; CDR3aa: CASSVGGEDYGYTF; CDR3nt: TGTGCCAGCAGCGTGGGCGGGGAAGACTATGGCTACACCTTC
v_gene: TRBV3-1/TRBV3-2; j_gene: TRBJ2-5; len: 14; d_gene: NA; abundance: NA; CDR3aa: CASSQGRAEETQYF; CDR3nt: TGTGCCAGCAGCCAAGGCAGGGCGGAGGAGACCCAGTACTTC
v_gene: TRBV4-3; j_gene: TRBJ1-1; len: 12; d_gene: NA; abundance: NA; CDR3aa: CASSQWDTEAFF; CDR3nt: TGCGCCAGCAGCCAGTGGGACACTGAAGCTTTCTTT
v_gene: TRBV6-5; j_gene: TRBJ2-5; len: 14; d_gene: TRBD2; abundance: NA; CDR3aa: CASSYSGGRETQYF; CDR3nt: TGTGCCAGCAGTTACTCCGGGGGGAGGGAGACCCAGTACTTC
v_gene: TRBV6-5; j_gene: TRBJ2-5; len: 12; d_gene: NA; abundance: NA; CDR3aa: CASTVGRETQYF; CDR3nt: TGTGCCAGCACAGTAGGTCGAGAGACCCAGTACTTC
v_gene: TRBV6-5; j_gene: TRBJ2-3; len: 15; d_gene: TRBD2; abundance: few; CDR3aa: CASSRLAGTPDTQYF; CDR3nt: TGTGCCAGCAGCAGACTAGCGGGGACTCCAGATACGCAGTATTTT